This entry describes one T cell receptor (beta chain). In its sample, this clonotype was seen a few times. This clone's antigen is unknown. No much larger clonotype is one base removed from it; base qualities were not supplied. These data come from a study of T-cell reconstitution after alpha-beta-depleted transplantation in children (dated by TCRdb to the mid-2010s). The study in broad terms: T-cell immune reconstitution after TCRalphabeta/CD19-depleted allogeneic hematopoietic cell transplantation in children was quantitatively tracked in the study by means of TCR repertoire profiling. Points the paper makes about the study in general: In some patients, the high TCRbeta diversity seen at day 60 was put down to recipient T cells and intrathymic progenitors that had survived conditioning. The apparently early alphabetaT-cell count recovery about two months after transplant was reportedly dependent on only several hundred rapidly expanded clones derived from non-depleted graft cells. Hyperexpanded clone frequencies declined over subsequent months; after one year, T-cell counts and TCRbeta diversity were mostly attributed to newly produced T cells.

The protocol used for the library was PCR. Sequencing was carried out with an Illumina HiSeq 2500. To normalize quantification of the TCRbeta repertoire, the TCR libraries were built with molecular barcoding that relied on unique molecular identifiers. TCRdb reworked the public reads: Q25 trimming with fastp, MiXCR clone assembly, productive beta chains retained. Identical CDR3 protein sequences are pooled into one entry, listed with their most common genes and DNA. This sample gives fewer than 1 million distinct CDR3 sequences in total; approximately 15% of them show up just once. Around 5% of the sample lies in the top ten. CDR1 KGHDR and CDR2 SFDVKD were looked up in the germline V gene. The junction shows trimming of 5 bases on V and 4 bases on J, plus 10 bases between the germline ends. Counted from cysteine to phenylalanine, this CDR3 has 13 amino acids. The entry retains the CDR3 DNA only, 39 bases that are in frame from base 1.

The sample's treatment or condition label, in plain terms: allogeneic hematopoietic cell transplantation with graft depleted of TCRalphabeta T cells and CD19 B cells. The transplant recipients were children given TCRalphabeta/CD19-depleted allogeneic hematopoietic cell grafts. The sequence was obtained from a male patient younger than 18 who had a stem cell transplant for acute lymphoblastic leukemia, so the T cells may come from the graft donor. The chain employs TRBV24-1 and TRBJ1-1, with a tentative D gene TRBD1 over 5 matching bases. The specimen comprised PBMCs, mostly from graft donor cells, sampled 360 days after TCRalphabeta/CD19-depleted stem cell transplant. The DNA is TGTGCCACCAGTGCGGGGGAGGGCACTGAAGCTTTCTTT. Its protein product is CATSAGEGTEAFF.